Sequencing of this T cell receptor beta chain was carried out in a study of T cells expressing NK-cell markers. Study at large: Sorted CD3+CD56-NKG2C+, CD3+CD56+NKG2C- and CD3+CD56+NKG2C+ T cells were the source of the TCR beta repertoires.

TCRdb re-called the 5' RACE reads and shows each CDR3 protein once, DNA omitted. The sample holds hundreds of thousands of distinct CDR3 sequences. Germline CDR1 GTSNPN, CDR2 SVGIG (reference sequence). This CDR3 has 13 residues. Sequencing was done on a sample of blood T cells: a sorted CD56 or NKG2C T cell subset, CD4+ or CD8+ T cells, or bulk PBMC T cells (not recorded which). The V gene is TRBV30, the J gene TRBJ2-5; TCRdb picks TRBD1, but there is no DNA to check that call. This sequence was found in a man between 18 and 29 years old in good health. The CDR3 loop is CAWSGTGGETQYF.